This section outlines one T cell receptor beta chain sequence together with its context. Antigen: not known. PCR used 60 Vbeta primers and 13 Jbeta primers. TCRdb's table, derived via immunoSEQ multiplex PCR, lists solely in-frame clones and lacks some. The table records around 300,000 clones, 65% to 85% of them present only once. This record belongs to a study of cytomegalovirus exposure and HLA in healthy donors. Study-wide results and caveats: A later analysis by the authors found several of the most significant clusters apparently linked to common viral pathogens.

Sequencing input: PBMCs. The receptor comes from a female donor in good health and CMV-seronegative.

CDR3 coding DNA: TGTGCCATCAGTGAGGTGGCCCCCCGGGGTAGCTACAATGAGCAGTTCTTC. It is translated as CAISEVAPRGSYNEQFF. The chain joins TRBV10-3 to TRBJ2-1, with D possibly TRBD2 on 5 matching bases. Germline CDR1 is ENHRY and CDR2 is SYGVKD. This CDR3 spans 17 amino acids. The V gene lost 2 bases and the J gene lost 3 bases, with 17 bases spanning the gap.